This record concerns one TCR beta chain sequence. The sample belongs to a study of B cell selection in AIRE deficiency. Profiling relied on immunoSEQ multiplex PCR, and the TCRdb table lists in-frame clones only, not all of them. The repertoire has some 22,000 clones, 95% to 96% of them found once; the top ten carry 0.15% to 0.2%. Conventional CD4 T cells were sorted as CD4+CD127+ cells. J lost 6 bases, V lost 1 base, and 9 bases had no gene match. This CDR3 comprises 15 residues. The germline gives CDR1 SGHTA, CDR2 FQGNSA. Sequenced input: CD4+CD127+ conventional T cells sorted from PBMCs. The chain employs TRBV7-2 and TRBJ2-7; 7 bases match TRBD1. This TCR was recovered from a human donor in good health. CDR3 in DNA: TGTGCCAGCAGCTTAGTGGGGACAGCTTCAGGCGAGCAGTACTTC. Its translation is CASSLVGTASGEQYF.